This T cell receptor beta chain was sequenced for a study of blood T cells in healthy people across ages. Overall study results and limits: The fall in TCR beta diversity per million T cells was roughly linear with age.

The use of a sample-barcoded 5' primer and a J-beta primer mix characterized a second PCR of about 7 to 12 cycles. TCRdb reprocessed the 5' RACE reads via MiXCR and lists one record per CDR3 protein. The table shows approximately 800,000 distinct CDR3 sequences, with less than 70% occurring only once. The total RNA that was extracted per sample amounted to at least 6 micrograms. A word on this clonotype: Its antigen is as yet unknown.

The junction had 9 bases not matched to a gene; V was cut back by 8 bases and J by 7 bases. Germline V CDR1 and CDR2: ENHRY, SYGVKD. This CDR3 is built from 13 residues. The chain joins TRBV10-3 to TRBJ2-7; 9 bases line up with TRBD1. Sequencing input: blood. The clonotype comes from an older man in good health. DNA for the CDR3: TGTGCCATCCCGGGACAGGGCCGAGGGGAGCAGTACTTC. Translated, it gives CAIPGQGRGEQYF.